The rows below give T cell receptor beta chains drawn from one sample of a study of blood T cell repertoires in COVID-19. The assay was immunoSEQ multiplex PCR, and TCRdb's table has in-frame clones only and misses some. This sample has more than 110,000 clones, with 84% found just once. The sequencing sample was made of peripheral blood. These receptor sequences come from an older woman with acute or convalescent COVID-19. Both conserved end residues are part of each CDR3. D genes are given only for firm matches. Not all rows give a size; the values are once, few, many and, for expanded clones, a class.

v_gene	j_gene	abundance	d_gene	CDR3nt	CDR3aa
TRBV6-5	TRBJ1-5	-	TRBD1	TGTGCCAGCAGCCTCAGACAGGGTGGGCAGCCCCAGCATTTT	CASSLRQGGQPQHF
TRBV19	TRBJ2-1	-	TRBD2	TGTGCCAGTAGTACTGGGACTAGCGGGAGGATTGAGCAGTTCTTC	CASSTGTSGRIEQFF
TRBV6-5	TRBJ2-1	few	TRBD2	TGTGCCAGCCAACTAGCGGGAATCAATGAGCAGTTCTTC	CASQLAGINEQFF
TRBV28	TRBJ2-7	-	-	TGTGCCAGCAGTTCCCCCCCATACAGGGATCTCTCCTACGAGCAGTACTTC	CASSSPPYRDLSYEQYF
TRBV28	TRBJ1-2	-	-	TGTGCCAGCAGTTTCAGCCGCGGCCGCTATGGCTACACCTTC	CASSFSRGRYGYTF
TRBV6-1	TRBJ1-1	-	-	TGTGCCAGCAGTGATTATAGAGAAGCTTTCTTT	CASSDYREAFF
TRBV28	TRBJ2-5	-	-	TGTGCCAGCAGTTTAGTATATAACCAAGAGACCCAGTACTTC	CASSLVYNQETQYF
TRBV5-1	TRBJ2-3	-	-	TGCGCCAGCAGCTTAGGTGGCAGGGGTTCAGATACGCAGTATTTT	CASSLGGRGSDTQYF
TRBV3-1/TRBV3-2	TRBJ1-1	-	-	TGTGCCACATCCTTCAGTTGGAACACTGAAGCTTTCTTT	CATSFSWNTEAFF
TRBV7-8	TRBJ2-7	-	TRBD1	TGTGCCAGCAGCTTAGCGACAGGGCCCACCTACGAGCAGTACTTC	CASSLATGPTYEQYF
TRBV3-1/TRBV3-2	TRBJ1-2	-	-	TGTGCCAGCCGGACCACGGGAGGAGGTGCGGACTATGGCTACACCTTC	CASRTTGGGADYGYTF
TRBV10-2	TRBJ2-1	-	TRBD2	TGCGCCAGCAGCAAGAGGGCGGGACTAGCGGGGTTAAATGAGCAGTTCTTC	CASSKRAGLAGLNEQFF
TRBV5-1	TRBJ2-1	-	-	TGCGCCAGCAGCCAAGGACAGCATCAGGGGCGGCAGTTCTTC	CASSQGQHQGRQFF
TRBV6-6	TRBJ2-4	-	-	TGTGCCAGCAGTCCCAATATCAGGGTCGGGGCCAAAAACATTCAGTACTTC	CASSPNIRVGAKNIQYF
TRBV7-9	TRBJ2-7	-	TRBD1	TGTGCCAGCAGCTTAGTAAGGGCCCGACGGGGACAGGGAACCTACGAGCAGTACTTC	CASSLVRARRGQGTYEQYF
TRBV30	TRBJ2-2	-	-	TGTGCCTGGAGCAAGGGGGAGTCTTTAAGCACCGGGGAGCTGTTTTTT	CAWSKGESLSTGELFF
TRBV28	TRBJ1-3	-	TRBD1	TGTGCCAGCAGCGGGGCACAGGGGGCGCAAAGAAACACCATATATTTT	CASSGAQGAQRNTIYF
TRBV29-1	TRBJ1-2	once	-	TGCAGCGTTGGCAGCGGTGCCTTATCTGGTGGCTACACCTTC	CSVGSGALSGGYTF
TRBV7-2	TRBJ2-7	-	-	TGTGCCAGCAGCTTTAAGAAGGGGACAACGCAGTACTTC	CASSFKKGTTQYF
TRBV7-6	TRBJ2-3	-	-	TGTGCCAGCAGCTTAGAAGGGGAACGAACAGATACGCAGTATTTT	CASSLEGERTDTQYF
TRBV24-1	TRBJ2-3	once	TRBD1	TGTGCCACCAGTGATCCCAAGGGACAGGGGGCATTATTGACAGATACGCAGTATTTT	CATSDPKGQGALLTDTQYF
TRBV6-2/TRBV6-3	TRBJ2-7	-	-	TGTGCCAGCAGTTACTCGATCAGCTCCCCTAGGTACGAGCAGTACTTC	CASSYSISSPRYEQYF
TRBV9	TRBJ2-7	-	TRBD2	TGTGCCAGCAGCGGACCTAGCGGGAGGGCCCACGAGCAGTACTTC	CASSGPSGRAHEQYF
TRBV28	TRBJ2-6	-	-	TGTGCCAGCAGTTTATTGGGGGGTGCTGGGGCCAACGTCCTGACTTTC	CASSLLGGAGANVLTF
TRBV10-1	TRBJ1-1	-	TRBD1	TGCGCCAGCAGTGAGTCTATTTACAGGGGGAGTGAAGCTTTCTTT	CASSESIYRGSEAFF
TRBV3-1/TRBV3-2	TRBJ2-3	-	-	TGTGCCAGCAGACCCTTGAGCGGCCGCACAGATACGCAGTATTTT	CASRPLSGRTDTQYF
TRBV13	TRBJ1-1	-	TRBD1	TGTGCCAGCAGCTTGCGAGGGACAGGGCGTATGAACACTGAAGCTTTCTTT	CASSLRGTGRMNTEAFF
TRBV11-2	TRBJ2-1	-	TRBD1	TGTGCCAGCAGCGATACAGGGGAAGGGGGTGAGCAGTTCTTC	CASSDTGEGGEQFF
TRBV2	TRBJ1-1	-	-	TGTGCCAGCAGTGTGCACATGAACACTGAAGCTTTCTTT	CASSVHMNTEAFF
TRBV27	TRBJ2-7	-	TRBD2	TGTGCCAGCAGTTTAGCGGGGGCCTACGAGCAGTACTTC	CASSLAGAYEQYF
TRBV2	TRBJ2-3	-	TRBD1	TGTGCCAGCGTCTTGGGACAGGTCGGAGATACGCAGTATTTT	CASVLGQVGDTQYF
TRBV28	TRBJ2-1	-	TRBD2	TGTGCCAGCAGTTTGCTAGCGGGGAAAGGGGAGCAGTTCTTC	CASSLLAGKGEQFF
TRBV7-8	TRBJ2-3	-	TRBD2	TGTGCCAGCAGTTACACTAGCGGGAGCACAGATACGCAGTATTTT	CASSYTSGSTDTQYF
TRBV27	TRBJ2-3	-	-	TGTGCCAGCAGTTCCCCCCGGGACTTCCCGCAGGATACGCAGTATTTT	CASSSPRDFPQDTQYF
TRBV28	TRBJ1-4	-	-	TGTGCCAGCAGTCCGATGGGGAGACTTGAAAAACTGTTTTTT	CASSPMGRLEKLFF
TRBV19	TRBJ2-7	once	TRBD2	TGTGCCAGTAAAAAACAGATAGCGGGTACCTACGAGCAGTACTTC	CASKKQIAGTYEQYF
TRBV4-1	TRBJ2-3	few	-	TGCGCCAGCAGCCAAGGTCGGCCGCTAGCGACAGATACGCAGTATTTT	CASSQGRPLATDTQYF
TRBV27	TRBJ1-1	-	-	TGTGCCAGCAGCACCTCGTTTCGGGAAAACACTGAAGCTTTCTTT	CASSTSFRENTEAFF
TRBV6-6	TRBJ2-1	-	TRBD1	TGTGCCAGCAGTTTACAGGGGAATGAGCAGTTCTTC	CASSLQGNEQFF
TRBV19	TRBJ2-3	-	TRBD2	TGTGCCAGTAGTCTAACTAGCGCCGGGTATACGCAGTATTTT	CASSLTSAGYTQYF
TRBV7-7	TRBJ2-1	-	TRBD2	TGTGCTAGCAGCCCTTATAGCGGGATGACCAATGAGCAGTTCTTC	CASSPYSGMTNEQFF
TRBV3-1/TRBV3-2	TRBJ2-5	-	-	TGTGCCAGCGGGAGAAATGAGGAGACCCAGTACTTC	CASGRNEETQYF
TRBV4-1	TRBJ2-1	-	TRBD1	TGCGCCAGCAGCCAAACAGGGGCTTACAACAATGAGCAGTTCTTC	CASSQTGAYNNEQFF
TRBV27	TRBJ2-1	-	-	TGTGCCAGCAAGGCCTACTCTAGCCCTAATTACTACAATGAGCAGTTCTTC	CASKAYSSPNYYNEQFF
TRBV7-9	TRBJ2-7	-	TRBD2	TGTGCCAGCAGCTTAGGAGGGGCTCTAGCGGGAGACGAGCAGTACTTC	CASSLGGALAGDEQYF
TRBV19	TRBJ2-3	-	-	TGTGCCAGTAGTAGTGGCCGCACAGATACGCAGTATTTT	CASSSGRTDTQYF
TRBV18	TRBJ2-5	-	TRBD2	TGTGCCAGCTCACTAGGACTAGCGGAAGAGACCCAGTACTTC	CASSLGLAEETQYF
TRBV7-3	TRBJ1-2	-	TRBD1	TGTGCCAGCAGGGCGCCGGACAGGGTCTATGGCTACACCTTC	CASRAPDRVYGYTF
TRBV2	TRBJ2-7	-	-	TGTGCCAGCAGCGGCGGGTTTGACGAGCAGTACTTC	CASSGGFDEQYF
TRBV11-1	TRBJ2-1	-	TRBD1	TGTGCCAGCAGACGCCGGGACAGATCCTACAATGAGCAGTTCTTC	CASRRRDRSYNEQFF
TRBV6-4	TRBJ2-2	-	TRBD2	TGTGCCAGCAGTGACTCGAAGTCGGGAGGGCCTCCGGGCGGGGAGCTGTTTTTT	CASSDSKSGGPPGGELFF
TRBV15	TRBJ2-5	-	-	TGTGCCACCACGCCGGGGTACAAAGAGACCCAGTACTTC	CATTPGYKETQYF
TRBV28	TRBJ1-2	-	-	TGTGCCAGCAGCAGTTTTGCGGGAAAGGACGGACTCTATGGCTACACCTTC	CASSSFAGKDGLYGYTF
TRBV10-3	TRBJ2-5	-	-	TGTGCCATCAGTGAGTCAACCAGAGAGACCCAGTACTTC	CAISESTRETQYF
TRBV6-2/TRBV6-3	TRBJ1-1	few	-	TGTGCCAGCAGCGATCCAGAGGAGACAGTATACCTTCAAGCTTTCTTT	CASSDPEETVYLQAFF
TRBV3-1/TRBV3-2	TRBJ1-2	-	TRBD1	TGTGCCAGCAGCGGACAGGGGCGATACTATGGCTACACCTTC	CASSGQGRYYGYTF
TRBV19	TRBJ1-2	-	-	TGTGCCAGTAACCCGGACAGAAACTATGGCTACACCTTC	CASNPDRNYGYTF
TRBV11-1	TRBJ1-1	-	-	TGTGCCAGCAGACTAGGGATGACTGAAGCTTTCTTT	CASRLGMTEAFF
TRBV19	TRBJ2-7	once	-	TGTGCCAGTAGTATGGCCCGACACCCCGGAGGATACGAGCAGTACTTC	CASSMARHPGGYEQYF
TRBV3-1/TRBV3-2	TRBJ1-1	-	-	TGTGCCAGCAGAAAAAACGGAGGAACTGAAGCTTTCTTT	CASRKNGGTEAFF